The 26 T cell receptor beta chains below were found in one sample sequenced in a study of T cell responses to AZD1222 COVID-19 vaccine. Produced via immunoSEQ multiplex PCR; TCRdb's table is partial and in-frame only. The sample carries approximately 84,000 clones, 80% to 90% recorded once. The sample here was peripheral blood, taken on day 0 of AZD1222 vaccination. The source of these receptors is an adult in good health.

This clone was seen more than once but under ten times. This chain uses TRBV6-1 with TRBJ2-3; D is possibly TRBD1 (5 bases). Per the germline V gene, CDR1 is MNHNS and CDR2 is SASEGT. CDR3 length: 13 residues. The V gene lost 2 bases and the J gene lost 6 bases, with 9 bases spanning the gap. The CDR3 sequence is CASSERGRDTQYF. CDR3 DNA sequence: TGTGCCAGCAGTGAAAGGGGCAGGGATACGCAGTATTTT.

The genes are TRBV28 and TRBJ1-4; 7 bases line up with TRBD1. Germline CDR1 and CDR2: MDHEN and SYDVKM. The ends lost 4 bases at V and 4 bases at J; junction bases unmatched: 9. This CDR3 is built from 16 residues. Here the CDR3 DNA reads TGTGCCAGCAGTTCTCTACAGGGGCCTCATAATGAAAAACTGTTTTTT. The encoded protein is CASSSLQGPHNEKLFF.

This rearrangement joins TRBV6-5 to TRBJ2-2, with TRBD2 as a possible D gene (6 bases). The germline gives CDR1 MNHEY, CDR2 SVGAGI. Trimming pared 4 bases from V and 6 bases from J, leaving 12 bases between. This CDR3 has 14 amino acids. The CDR3 loop is CASSWRVEAGELFF. DNA of the CDR3: TGTGCCAGCAGTTGGAGGGTTGAGGCCGGGGAGCTGTTTTTT.

DNA for the CDR3: TGTGCCAGTAATTCCGGGACAAGAAATCAGCCCCAGCATTTT. It yields the protein CASNSGTRNQPQHF. The chain carries TRBV19 and TRBJ1-5; possible D gene TRBD1, 6 bases. V lost 7 bases and J 4 bases, leaving 14 bases between the germline ends. Germline values: CDR1 LNHDA, CDR2 SQIVND (reference sequence). CDR3 size: 14 residues.

This chain uses TRBV7-2 with TRBJ2-7; 11 nucleotides align to TRBD2. Germline V gives CDR1 SGHTA, CDR2 FQGNSA. V lost 5 bases, J lost 4 bases, and 10 bases stayed unmatched. This CDR3 comprises 16 residues. The DNA of the CDR3 is TGTGCCAGCAGCCCCACTAGCGGGAGAAGAGAGTACGAGCAGTACTTC. Protein: CASSPTSGRREYEQYF. Based on the CDR3 plus reference TRBV7-2 and TRBJ2-7, the full variable domain is GAGVSQSPSNKVTEKGKDVELRCDPISGHTALYWYRQSLGQGLEFLIYFQGNSAPDKSGLPSDRFSAERTGGSVSTLTIQRTQQEDSAVYLCASSPTSGRREYEQYFGPGTRLTVT.

The chain couples TRBV7-4 to TRBJ1-1; the D is unclear. The CDR3 has 14 amino acids. Trimming pared 3 bases from V and 1 base from J, leaving 9 bases between. Germline assignment: CDR1 SGHVT and CDR2 SQSDAQ. The CDR3 DNA reads TGTGCCAGCAGCTTGTGTCAGTCGAACACTGAAGCTTTCTTT. This gives the protein CASSLCQSNTEAFF.

Turning to this clone: An end of the junction differs from the germline gene, which may be a read error. The chain joins TRBV2 to TRBJ2-7; TRBD1 is a possible D gene (6 bases). Looked up from germline, CDR1 is SNHLY and CDR2 is FYNNEI. CDR3 length: 13 amino acids. CDR3 coding DNA: TGTGCCGGCAGTGAAATTGGGGGCAACGAGCAGTACTTC. This sequence encodes CAGSEIGGNEQYF.

V and J are TRBV11-2 and TRBJ2-7; 7 bases line up with TRBD1. CDR3 size: 15 residues. Germline V lookup: CDR1 SGHAT, CDR2 FQNNGV. V was pared by 4 bases and J by 0 bases, with 6 bases of the junction left unmatched. CDR3 DNA sequence: TGTGCCAGCAGCTCCGAGGACAGGTCCTCCTACGAGCAGTACTTC. This encodes CASSSEDRSSYEQYF.

The genes are TRBV28 and TRBJ2-3; D may be TRBD1 or TRBD2 (5 bases each). Trimming stripped 7 bases from V and 2 bases from J, with 19 bases between. Germline V gene sequence: CDR1 MDHEN, CDR2 SYDVKM. This CDR3 is built from 16 residues. The CDR3 DNA sequence: TGTGCCAGCAATTCACTCGGGGCAGGATACACAGATACGCAGTATTTT. Its translation is CASNSLGAGYTDTQYF.

This rearrangement joins TRBV5-6 to TRBJ1-4; no clear D gene. The CDR3 spans 14 residues. Looked up from germline, CDR1 is SGHDT and CDR2 is YYEEEE. Between the trimmed V and J ends, which lost 1 base and 8 bases, there was a span of 12 bases. The CDR3 spells CASSLRSGGEKLFF. Written as DNA, the CDR3 is TGTGCCAGCAGCTTGAGGTCAGGCGGCGAAAAACTGTTTTTT.

This chain joins TRBV7-2 and TRBJ2-1; 8 bases are shared with TRBD2. The V gene's germline CDR1 is SGHTA and CDR2 FQGNSA. The J segment lost 0 bases and the V segment lost 5 bases, leaving 6 bases of the junction unmatched. The CDR3 loop spans 16 amino acids. For the CDR3, the DNA is TGTGCCAGCAGCCCGGAGCTAGCGGGCTCCTACAATGAGCAGTTCTTC. Protein product: CASSPELAGSYNEQFF. Drawing the rest from reference TRBV7-2 and TRBJ2-1, the complete variable domain is GAGVSQSPSNKVTEKGKDVELRCDPISGHTALYWYRQSLGQGLEFLIYFQGNSAPDKSGLPSDRFSAERTGGSVSTLTIQRTQQEDSAVYLCASSPELAGSYNEQFFGPGTRLTVL.

This clone occurred once. The chain joins TRBV6-1 to TRBJ1-5; the match to TRBD1 covers 10 bases. V lost 4 bases and J lost 1; bases outside the gene matches: 10. Germline V gene sequence: CDR1 MNHNS, CDR2 SASEGT. The CDR3 covers 18 residues. CDR3 nucleotide sequence: TGTGCCAGCAGTGGGCCTGACAGGGGGCTTGTCAGCAATCAGCCCCAGCATTTT. It translates to CASSGPDRGLVSNQPQHF.

V gene TRBV28 combines with J gene TRBJ2-5; TRBD2 agrees at 8 bases. The length of the CDR3 is 14 residues. Germline V lookup: CDR1 MDHEN, CDR2 SYDVKM. Germline trimming cut 3 bases from V and 5 bases from J; bases unmatched to any gene: 5. The CDR3 is CASSFSGTRETQYF. CDR3 DNA sequence: TGTGCCAGCAGTTTCTCCGGGACTAGGGAGACCCAGTACTTC.

J is TRBJ2-1 and V is TRBV15; D unresolved. Germline lookup yields CDR1 LNHNV and CDR2 YYDKDF (reference sequence). This CDR3 is 18 amino acids long. With 5 bases removed from V and 5 bases from J, the gap between germline ends came to 25 bases. CDR3 loop: CATSWSLGSQKTHNEQFF. The DNA for the CDR3 is TGTGCCACCAGCTGGTCCCTGGGTTCACAGAAGACACACAATGAGCAGTTCTTC.

This rearrangement joins TRBV28 to TRBJ2-1; D unclear. The ends were cut back, 4 bases at V and 8 bases at J, with 15 bases in the middle. Germline CDR1 MDHEN, CDR2 SYDVKM. The CDR3 has 14 residues. CDR3 sequence (DNA): TGTGCCAGCAGTTCTAGGACCCTTTACCATGAGCAGTTCTTC. Amino acid sequence: CASSSRTLYHEQFF. Based on the CDR3 plus reference TRBV28 and TRBJ2-1, the full variable domain is DVKVTQSSRYLVKRTGEKVFLECVQDMDHENMFWYRQDPGLGLRLIYFSYDVKMKEKGDIPEGYSVSREKKERFSLILESASTNQTSMYLCASSSRTLYHEQFFGPGTRLTVL.

The chain employs TRBV5-1 and TRBJ2-7; 10 nucleotides match TRBD2. Germline V gene sequence: CDR1 SGHRS, CDR2 YFSETQ. V gave up 5 bases and J gave up 1 base; unmatched junction bases: 15. The CDR3 has 18 residues. DNA of the CDR3: TGCGCCAGCAGTCCCTCGCGAAGAGCGGGAGGGACGTCCTACGAGCAGTACTTC. It specifies CASSPSRRAGGTSYEQYF.

A few counts support this clone. The J gene is TRBJ1-1, the V gene TRBV7-9; unclear D gene. The V end was cut by 2 bases, the J end by 7 bases, with 8 bases between. Germline loops: CDR1 SEHNR, CDR2 FQNEAQ (reference sequence). The CDR3 contains 12 residues. This chain's CDR3 is CASSLIGNEAFF. Written as DNA, the CDR3 is TGTGCCAGCAGCTTAATTGGGAATGAAGCTTTCTTT.

V usage is TRBV5-4 and J usage is TRBJ2-7; the D gene is possibly TRBD2 (5 bases). Trimming took off 0 bases at V and 4 bases at J, with 17 bases between the two ends. The germline CDR1 and CDR2 sequences are SGHNT and YYREEE (reference sequence). The CDR3 length is 16 residues. CDR3 bases: TGTGCCAGCAGCTTGGCTCCTAGCTTGAGGTATTACGAGCAGTACTTC. It yields the protein CASSLAPSLRYYEQYF.

The V and J genes are TRBV4-2 and TRBJ1-1; TRBD1 matches 9 bases. Losses at the gene ends were 5 bases for V and 4 bases for J; bases not matched to a gene: 11. The CDR3 is 16 amino acids. CDR1 and CDR2 from the germline V gene are LGHNA and YNFKEQ. As DNA, the CDR3 is TGTGCCAGCAGCTCAACAGGGGGCCGAATAGGCACTGAAGCTTTCTTT. Its protein product is CASSSTGGRIGTEAFF.

This clone has just one count. The CDR3: CASSSQREGGHNEQFF. The CDR3 nucleotides are TGTGCCAGCAGCTCGCAGCGGGAGGGCGGTCACAATGAGCAGTTCTTC. The chain has TRBV11-2 and TRBJ2-1; 10 bases are shared with TRBD2. The CDR3 totals 16 residues. From germline, CDR1 is SGHAT and CDR2 FQNNGV. Germline trimming cut 4 bases from V and 5 bases from J; bases unmatched to any gene: 8.

The chain couples TRBV6-1 to TRBJ2-3; 10 bases line up with TRBD2. This CDR3 has 17 amino acids. Germline V gene lookup returns CDR1 MNHNS and CDR2 SASEGT. V lost 1 base and J lost 0; bases outside the gene matches: 4. DNA for the CDR3: TGTGCCAGCAGTGAAGGGACTAGCGGAACGAGCACAGATACGCAGTATTTT. Its translation is CASSEGTSGTSTDTQYF.

The rearrangement uses TRBV27 and TRBJ2-7; D call uncertain. Trimming took off 3 bases at V and 7 bases at J, with 13 bases between the two ends. The CDR3 sequence is 13 residues long. Germline V gene lookup returns CDR1 MNHEY and CDR2 SMNVEV (reference sequence). The CDR3 nucleotides read TGTGCCAGCAGTTTGGAACCGTTAGGTGAGCAGTACTTC. Residues: CASSLEPLGEQYF.

The J gene is TRBJ1-5, the V gene TRBV19; 7 nucleotides agree with TRBD1. The germline CDR1 and CDR2 sequences are LNHDA and SQIVND (reference sequence). With V trimmed by 5 bases and J by 0 bases, 10 bases remained unmatched. CDR3 length: 17 amino acids. As DNA, the CDR3 is TGTGCCAGTAGTCTCCGGGACAGAAGTCATAGCAATCAGCCCCAGCATTTT. This encodes CASSLRDRSHSNQPQHF.

The chain employs TRBV5-1 and TRBJ1-3; no definite D call. Germline V lookup: CDR1 SGHRS, CDR2 YFSETQ. The CDR3 runs 14 residues. Trimming cost V 0 bases and J 0 bases, with 4 bases left between them. The CDR3 nucleotides are TGCGCCAGCAGCTTGGGCAGCTCTGGAAACACCATATATTTT. Translating gives CASSLGSSGNTIYF.

The chain is built from TRBV28 and TRBJ1-6; D not resolved. Deletions cut 2 bases from V and 7 bases from J, with 9 bases between. The germline gives CDR1 MDHEN, CDR2 SYDVKM. This CDR3 spans 14 amino acids. Written as DNA, the CDR3 is TGTGCCAGCAGTTTAACAGAAGTAAATTCACCCCTCCACTTT. Protein product: CASSLTEVNSPLHF. Full variable domain (outside the CDR3, taken from reference TRBV28 and TRBJ1-6): DVKVTQSSRYLVKRTGEKVFLECVQDMDHENMFWYRQDPGLGLRLIYFSYDVKMKEKGDIPEGYSVSREKKERFSLILESASTNQTSMYLCASSLTEVNSPLHFGNGTRLTVT.

This chain connects TRBV4-2 to TRBJ1-5; TRBD1 might be the D (5 bases). Between the trimmed V and J ends, which lost 4 bases and 5 bases, there was a span of 9 bases. The CDR3 totals 13 residues. Germline values: CDR1 LGHNA, CDR2 YNFKEQ. CDR3 nucleotides: TGTGCCAGCAGCCTTGAGGGGCATCAGCCCCAGCATTTT. This gives the protein CASSLEGHQPQHF.